The present T cell receptor (beta chain) was sequenced within a study of PD-L1 blockade in urothelial cancer. This CDR3 has 16 residues. V shed 4 bases and J 3 bases; nucleotides not matched to a gene: 5. The germline V gene has CDR1 SGDLS and CDR2 YYNGEE. As to time point: pretreatment peripheral blood. Spiking of synthetic TCR analog templates was performed in each PCR. Clones were sequenced by immunoSEQ multiplex PCR, and TCRdb holds only the in-frame ones, with some missing. The table shows more than 85,000 clones, with 87% occurring only once. The chain combines TRBV9 with TRBJ2-3; 13 bases align to TRBD2. This sequence originates from a man in his 60s with urothelial cancer. The source was PBMCs, collected around atezolizumab (anti-PD-L1) treatment. This CDR3 reads CASSTGLAGDTDTQYF. CDR3 in DNA: TGTGCCAGCAGCACCGGACTAGCGGGAGATACAGATACGCAGTATTTT.